This entry features one TCR beta chain sequence. The antigen is undetermined. The data were taken from a study of CD8 T cells in ankylosing spondylitis. The study, taken as a whole, reports: The study identified a TCR beta motif of fewer than 10 highly homologous variants that appeared characteristic of ankylosing spondylitis blood. Reportedly, significant enrichment of disease-linked clones occurred in matched ankylosing spondylitis synovial fluid.

TCRdb processed the 5' RACE reads anew with MiXCR; each CDR3 protein has one entry. The sample has about 220,000 distinct CDR3 sequences; 18% are singletons. This CDR3 spans 15 amino acids. Germline V gene lookup returns CDR1 MGHRA and CDR2 YSYEKL. Trimming removed 2 bases from V and 8 bases from J, with 16 bases in between. The V and J genes are TRBV4-1 and TRBJ2-1, with a possible D match to TRBD2 (6 bases). The origin of this receptor is a male donor with ankylosing spondylitis. Sequencing was done on a sample of blood, either unsorted or a sorted T cell fraction (not recorded which). As DNA, the CDR3 is TGCGCCAGCAGCCAAATCGCGGCCCCGGGGGATGAGCAGTTCTTC. It codes for CASSQIAAPGDEQFF.